The clone carrying this TCR beta chain has a handful of counts. Its antigen is unknown. These data are taken from a study of cytomegalovirus exposure and HLA in healthy donors. Trimming cost V 3 bases and J 0 bases, with 12 bases left between them. Germline V gene lookup returns CDR1 LNHDA and CDR2 SQIVND (reference sequence). The CDR3 has 16 residues. Regarding the study as a whole: The dataset shows that most TCR sequences were rare, while some public TCRs occurred in many donors. There was a cluster of highly shared sequence variants that was likely a sequencing artifact.

PCR primers comprised 60 Vbeta and 13 Jbeta primers. Profiled with immunoSEQ multiplex PCR; TCRdb holds only in-frame clones, not every one. Among roughly 140,000 clones, 55% to 80% were seen once, and the ten largest hold approximately 15%. The TCR originated in a human donor in good health. The rearrangement links TRBV19 to TRBJ1-5, with D perhaps TRBD1 (6 bases). Material: PBMCs. The CDR3 DNA sequence: TGTGCCAGTAGTATCGACAGGCAACTTAGCAATCAGCCCCAGCATTTT. It translates to CASSIDRQLSNQPQHF.